This section outlines one T cell receptor (beta chain) sequence together with its context. Antigen unknown. These data come from a study of cytomegalovirus exposure and HLA in healthy donors. The study, taken as a whole, reports: Researchers reportedly found TCR beta sequences accurately predicted most subjects' HLA-A and HLA-B alleles.

This PCR relied on a set of 60 Vbeta primers and 13 Jbeta primers. Profiling relied on immunoSEQ multiplex PCR, and the TCRdb table lists in-frame clones only, not all of them. The sample lists about 160,000 clones, around four fifths occurring once. CDR1 MNHEY and CDR2 SVGAGI come from the germline V gene. This CDR3 spans 14 amino acids. Unmatched junction bases numbered 8, after V lost 6 bases and J lost 8 bases. The V call is TRBV6-5, the J call TRBJ1-2; 11 positions agree with TRBD1. The source is a woman aged 25 to 45 in good health and CMV-seronegative. The specimen sequenced was PBMCs. Here the CDR3 DNA reads TGTGCCAGCAGACGCCGGGACAGGGGGGGAGGCTACACCTTC. Protein: CASRRRDRGGGYTF.